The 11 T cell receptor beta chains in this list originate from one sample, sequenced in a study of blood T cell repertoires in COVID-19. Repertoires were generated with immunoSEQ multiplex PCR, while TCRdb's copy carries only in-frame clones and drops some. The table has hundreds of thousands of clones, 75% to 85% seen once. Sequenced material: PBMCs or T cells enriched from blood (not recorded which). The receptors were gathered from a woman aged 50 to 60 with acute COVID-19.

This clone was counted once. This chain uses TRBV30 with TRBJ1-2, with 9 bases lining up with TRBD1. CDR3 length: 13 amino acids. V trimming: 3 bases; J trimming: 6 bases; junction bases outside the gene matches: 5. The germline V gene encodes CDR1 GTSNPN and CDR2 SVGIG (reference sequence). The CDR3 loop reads CAWRIRDRDGYTF. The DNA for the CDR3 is TGTGCCTGGAGGATCCGGGACAGGGATGGCTACACCTTC.

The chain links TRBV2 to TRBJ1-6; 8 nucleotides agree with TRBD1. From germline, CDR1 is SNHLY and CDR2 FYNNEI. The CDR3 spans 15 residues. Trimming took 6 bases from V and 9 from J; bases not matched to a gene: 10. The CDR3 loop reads CASRGQGAVGSPLHF. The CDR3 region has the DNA TGTGCCAGCAGAGGACAGGGAGCGGTCGGTTCACCCCTCCACTTT.

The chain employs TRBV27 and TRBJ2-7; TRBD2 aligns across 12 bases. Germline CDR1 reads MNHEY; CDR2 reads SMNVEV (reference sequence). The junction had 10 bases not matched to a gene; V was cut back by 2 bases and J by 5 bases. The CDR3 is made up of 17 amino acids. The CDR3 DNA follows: TGTGCCAGCAGTTTAACCACTCTAGCGGGGGGGCCCGACGAGCAGTACTTC. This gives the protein CASSLTTLAGGPDEQYF.

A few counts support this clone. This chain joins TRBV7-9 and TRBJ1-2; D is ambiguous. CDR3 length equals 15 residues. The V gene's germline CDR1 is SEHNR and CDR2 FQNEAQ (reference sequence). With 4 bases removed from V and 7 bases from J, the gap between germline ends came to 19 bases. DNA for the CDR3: TGTGCCAGCAGCTCCCGGCCCCTGGCGGGCGGTGGCTACACCTTC. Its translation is CASSSRPLAGGGYTF.

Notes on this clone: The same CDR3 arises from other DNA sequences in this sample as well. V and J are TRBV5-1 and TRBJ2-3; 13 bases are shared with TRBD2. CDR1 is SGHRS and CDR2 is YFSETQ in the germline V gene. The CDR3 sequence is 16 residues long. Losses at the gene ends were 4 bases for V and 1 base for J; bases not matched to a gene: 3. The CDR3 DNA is TGCGCCAGCAGCCCGGGGACTAGCGGGGGCACAGATACGCAGTATTTT. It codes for CASSPGTSGGTDTQYF. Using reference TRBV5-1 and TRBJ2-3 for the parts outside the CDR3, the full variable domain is KAGVTQTPRYLIKTRGQQVTLSCSPISGHRSVSWYQQTPGQGLQFLFEYFSETQRNKGNFPGRFSGRQFSNSRSEMNVSTLELGDSALYLCASSPGTSGGTDTQYFGPGTRLTVL.

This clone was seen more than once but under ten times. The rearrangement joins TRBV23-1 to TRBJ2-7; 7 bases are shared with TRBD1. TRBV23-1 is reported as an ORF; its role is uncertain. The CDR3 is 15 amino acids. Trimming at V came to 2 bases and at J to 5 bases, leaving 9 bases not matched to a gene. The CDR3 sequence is CASSQRQGIRNEQYF. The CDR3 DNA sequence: TGCGCCAGCAGTCAACGACAGGGAATAAGGAACGAGCAGTACTTC.

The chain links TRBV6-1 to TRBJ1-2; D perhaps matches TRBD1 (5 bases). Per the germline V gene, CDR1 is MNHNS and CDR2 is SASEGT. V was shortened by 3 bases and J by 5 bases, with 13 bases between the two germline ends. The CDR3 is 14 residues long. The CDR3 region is CASSESGKVYGYTF. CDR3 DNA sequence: TGTGCCAGCAGTGAGTCAGGGAAGGTTTATGGCTACACCTTC.

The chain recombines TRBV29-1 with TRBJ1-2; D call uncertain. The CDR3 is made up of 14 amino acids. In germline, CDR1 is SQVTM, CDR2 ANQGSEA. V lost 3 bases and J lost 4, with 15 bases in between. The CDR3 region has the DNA TGCAGCGTTGACCTTGAGGGAACCTTCTATGGCTACACCTTC. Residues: CSVDLEGTFYGYTF.

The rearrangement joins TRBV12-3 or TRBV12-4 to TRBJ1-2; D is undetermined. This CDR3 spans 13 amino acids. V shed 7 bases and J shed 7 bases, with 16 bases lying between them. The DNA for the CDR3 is TGTGCCAGCACCCAGGCACTCGGTAGTGGCTACACCTTC. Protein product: CASTQALGSGYTF.

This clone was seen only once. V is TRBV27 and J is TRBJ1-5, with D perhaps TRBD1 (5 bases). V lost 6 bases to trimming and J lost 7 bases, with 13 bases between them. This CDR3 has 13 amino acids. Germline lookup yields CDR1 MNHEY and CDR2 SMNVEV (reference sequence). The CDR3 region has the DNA TGTGCCAGCAGGATAGGGGCGTCCCAGCCCCAGCATTTT. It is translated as CASRIGASQPQHF.

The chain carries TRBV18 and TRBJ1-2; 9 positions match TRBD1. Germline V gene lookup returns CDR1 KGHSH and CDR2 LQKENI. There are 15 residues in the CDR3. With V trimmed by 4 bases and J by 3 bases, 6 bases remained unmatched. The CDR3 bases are TGTGCCAGCTCACTCCGGGACAGGGAGCACTATGGCTACACCTTC. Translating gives CASSLRDREHYGYTF.